These 14 T cell receptor beta chains were sequenced from one sample in a study of blood T cell repertoires in COVID-19. TCRdb keeps only in-frame clones here, not all; method: immunoSEQ multiplex PCR. Here the sample spans hundreds of thousands of clones, 75% to 90% being singletons. The sequenced material came from peripheral blood. The receptors were gathered from a woman under 30 with acute or convalescent COVID-19.

This rearrangement joins TRBV5-1 to TRBJ2-1; 12 nucleotides line up with TRBD2. The CDR3 consists of 18 residues. Germline V gene lookup returns CDR1 SGHRS and CDR2 YFSETQ. V lost 1 base and J lost 6; bases outside the gene matches: 11. The CDR3 sequence is CASSLTTSGGPTGNEQFF. For the CDR3, the DNA is TGCGCCAGCAGCTTGACGACTAGCGGGGGCCCAACGGGCAATGAGCAGTTCTTC. The full variable domain, rest sourced from reference TRBV5-1 and TRBJ2-1, is KAGVTQTPRYLIKTRGQQVTLSCSPISGHRSVSWYQQTPGQGLQFLFEYFSETQRNKGNFPGRFSGRQFSNSRSEMNVSTLELGDSALYLCASSLTTSGGPTGNEQFFGPGTRLTVL.

CDR3 in amino acids: CASSLGTGGIKLFF. In nucleotides, the CDR3 is TGTGCCAGCAGTTTGGGGACAGGGGGCATAAAACTGTTTTTT. The chain employs TRBV28 and TRBJ1-4; TRBD1 matches 12 bases. This CDR3 is 14 amino acids long. J was trimmed by 10 bases and V by 3 bases; bases with no gene match: 3. Per germline, CDR1 MDHEN and CDR2 SYDVKM.

The CDR3 sequence is CASMDREGAEAFF. CDR3 coding DNA: TGTGCCAGTATGGACAGGGAAGGCGCTGAAGCTTTCTTT. The chain combines TRBV2 with TRBJ1-1; 8 bases line up with TRBD1. J lost 6 bases, V lost 9 bases, and 9 bases had no gene match. CDR1 and CDR2 (germline): SNHLY, FYNNEI. This CDR3 is 13 amino acids long.

J is TRBJ1-3 and V is TRBV9, with D possibly TRBD1 on 6 matching bases. This CDR3 has 15 residues. Germline CDR1 and CDR2: SGDLS and YYNGEE. V lost 6 bases and J lost 0, with 13 bases in between. The CDR3 DNA is TGTGCCAGCACCAGCGGGGGCAGCTCTGGAAACACCATATATTTT. It translates to CASTSGGSSGNTIYF.

This clone has only one observation. The gene calls are TRBV2 and TRBJ1-5; tentative D call: TRBD1 (5 bases). Germline V CDR1 and CDR2: SNHLY, FYNNEI. CDR3 length equals 19 residues. With 0 bases removed from V and 1 base from J, the gap between germline ends came to 19 bases. The CDR3 coding sequence is TGTGCCAGCAGTGAAGCGCGCGTAGGGGCAGATTGGAGCAATCAGCCCCAGCATTTT. It translates to CASSEARVGADWSNQPQHF. The full variable domain, its missing parts supplied by reference TRBV2 and TRBJ1-5, is EPEVTQTPSHQVTQMGQEVILRCVPISNHLYFYWYRQILGQKVEFLVSFYNNEISEKSEIFDDQFSVERPDGSNFTLKIRSTKLEDSAMYFCASSEARVGADWSNQPQHFGDGTRLSIL.

V usage is TRBV2 and J usage is TRBJ1-4, with 10 positions matching TRBD1. V was pared by 5 bases and J by 11 bases, with 8 bases of the junction left unmatched. Germline CDR1 reads SNHLY; CDR2 reads FYNNEI. The CDR3 contains 14 residues. The CDR3 is CASSTRTGGVKLFF. Written as DNA, the CDR3 is TGTGCCAGCAGTACTCGGACAGGGGGTGTCAAACTGTTTTTT.

The chain couples TRBV7-2 to TRBJ2-5; TRBD2 agrees at 10 bases. V was clipped by 5 bases and J by 4 bases; unmatched bases: 10. The CDR3 covers 16 residues. Looked up from germline, CDR1 is SGHTA and CDR2 is FQGNSA. The CDR3 sequence: CASSVWSGGATETQYF. The CDR3 bases are TGTGCCAGCAGCGTATGGAGCGGGGGGGCCACAGAGACCCAGTACTTC. Filled out from reference TRBV7-2 and TRBJ2-5, the complete variable domain reads GAGVSQSPSNKVTEKGKDVELRCDPISGHTALYWYRQSLGQGLEFLIYFQGNSAPDKSGLPSDRFSAERTGGSVSTLTIQRTQQEDSAVYLCASSVWSGGATETQYFGPGTRLLVL.

This chain connects TRBV28 to TRBJ2-4; TRBD1 might be the D (6 bases). CDR3 length equals 15 residues. The germline CDR1 and CDR2 sequences are MDHEN and SYDVKM. V was pared by 6 bases and J by 0 bases, with 12 bases between. The CDR3 DNA follows: TGTGCCAGCAGCCAGGGGTGGGAAGCCAAAAACATTCAGTACTTC. Encoded protein: CASSQGWEAKNIQYF.

CDR3 DNA sequence: TGTGCCAGCAGCTGGAGGACAGGATCCACAAACTATGGCTACACCTTC. It yields the protein CASSWRTGSTNYGYTF. J is TRBJ1-2 and V is TRBV5-6; TRBD1 agrees at 7 bases. The germline CDR1 and CDR2 sequences are SGHDT and YYEEEE. V trimming: 3 bases; J trimming: 2 bases; junction bases outside the gene matches: 10. The CDR3 spans 16 residues.

This chain joins TRBV6-6 and TRBJ1-1, with D tentatively TRBD1 (5 bases). Germline CDR1 reads MNHNY; CDR2 reads SVGAGI (reference sequence). This CDR3 has 12 residues. Trimming pared 11 bases from V and 4 bases from J, leaving 14 bases between. The CDR3 sequence is CALSGGSTEAFF. The CDR3 region has the DNA TGTGCCCTTTCGGGGGGGTCCACTGAAGCTTTCTTT.

The V gene is TRBV10-1, the J gene TRBJ2-1; D might be TRBD2 (7 bases). The CDR3 spans 15 residues. The V and J ends lost 2 bases and 6 bases respectively, with 14 bases between them. Germline values: CDR1 WNHNN, CDR2 SYGVQD (reference sequence). This chain's CDR3 is CASSEGGAGRNEQFF. The DNA of the CDR3 is TGCGCCAGCAGTGAGGGGGGGGCAGGACGCAATGAGCAGTTCTTC.

This chain uses TRBV6-1 with TRBJ2-5; no definite D call. The ends were cut back, 2 bases at V and 9 bases at J, with 19 bases in the middle. This CDR3 contains 15 residues. In germline, CDR1 is MNHNS, CDR2 SASEGT. DNA of the CDR3: TGTGCCAGCAGTGAAAGGCGCCAGGTCCCTTCTTCCCAGTACTTC. This sequence encodes CASSERRQVPSSQYF.

The V gene is TRBV4-3, the J gene TRBJ2-7; 8 bases are a match to TRBD2. Germline lookup yields CDR1 LGHNA and CDR2 YSLEER. CDR3 length equals 17 residues. V trimming: 0 bases; J trimming: 4 bases; junction bases outside the gene matches: 11. CDR3 DNA sequence: TGCGCCAGCAGCCAAGATCCGAGCGGGGGCCTTGGGTACGAGCAGTACTTC. As protein: CASSQDPSGGLGYEQYF.

The chain recombines TRBV11-1 with TRBJ1-1, with TRBD1 matching over 7 bases. J gave up 5 bases and V 3 bases, and 9 bases lay outside the gene matches. CDR3 size: 15 residues. Germline V gene lookup returns CDR1 SGHAT and CDR2 FQDESV (reference sequence). The CDR3 loop reads CASSFSTGLETEAFF. CDR3 bases: TGTGCCAGCAGCTTTTCGACAGGGTTGGAGACTGAAGCTTTCTTT.